A selection of T cell receptor beta chains follows, all from one sample in a study of blood T cell repertoires in COVID-19. Data came from immunoSEQ multiplex PCR; TCRdb stores just in-frame clones and leaves some out. The data show 20,000 to 30,000 clones, more than 65% seen once. The sequenced sample consisted of peripheral blood. These receptors all stem from a human donor in a cohort sampled during active COVID-19. Both conserved end residues are part of each CDR3. The D gene is left open where the match is weak. Clone size is stated in some rows and not others, as once, few, many or a class when expanded.

TRBV19,TRBJ1-5,NA,NA,TGTGCCAGTAGTTTGCCGGGAGATCCGAATCAGCCCCAGCATTTT,CASSLPGDPNQPQHF
TRBV5-8,TRBJ1-2,once,NA,TGTGCCAGCAGCTTGGAAAGGACTGGTGGCTACACCTTC,CASSLERTGGYTF
TRBV9,TRBJ2-1,NA,NA,TGTGCCAGCAGCGTAGGGCCGGGCGGGGATGAGCAGTTCTTC,CASSVGPGGDEQFF
TRBV9,TRBJ2-3,NA,TRBD2,TGTGCCAGCAGCGCCCCGACTAGCGGGAGAAGGCCAGATACGCAGTATTTT,CASSAPTSGRRPDTQYF
TRBV7-7,TRBJ2-5,once,NA,TGTGCCAGCAGCTTAAGTAGCGTAACACAAGAGACCCAGTACTTC,CASSLSSVTQETQYF
TRBV5-4,TRBJ2-5,NA,NA,TGTGCCAGCAGCCTAGGAAGCGTCGAGACCCAGTACTTC,CASSLGSVETQYF
TRBV5-1,TRBJ1-1,NA,NA,TGCGCCAGCAGCTTGGGAGACAGGCAACCGGGCGCTTTCTTT,CASSLGDRQPGAFF
TRBV29-1,TRBJ2-7,NA,NA,TGCAGCGTTACAGCCGCCGGCTACGAGCAGTACTTC,CSVTAAGYEQYF
TRBV6-5,TRBJ2-2,few,NA,TGTGCCAGCAGTTACCGTGGACTTATAAACACCGGGGAGCTGTTTTTT,CASSYRGLINTGELFF
TRBV19,TRBJ1-1,NA,NA,TGTGCCAGTAGTACCCCCCCCGGGACACCAGAAAGTCCCTTGAACACTGAAGCTTTCTTT,CASSTPPGTPESPLNTEAFF
TRBV7-2,TRBJ2-7,NA,NA,TGTGCCAGCGCCTTTTCCTCGGGTCAGACCCAGCAGTACTTC,CASAFSSGQTQQYF
TRBV6-7,TRBJ2-7,NA,NA,TGTGCCAGCAGTTACCTCGGCGAGCAGTACTTC,CASSYLGEQYF
TRBV5-1,TRBJ2-3,NA,NA,TGCGCCAGCAGCTTGGTGGGCGGGGTGGCAGATACGCAGTATTTT,CASSLVGGVADTQYF
TRBV7-8,TRBJ2-1,once,TRBD2,TGTGCCAGCAGCTTAGTAGAGCTAGCGGGATCTTTTGTGCAGTTCTTC,CASSLVELAGSFVQFF
TRBV7-9,TRBJ1-3,few,NA,TGTGCCAGCAGCTTAGCTAGCTCTGGAAACACCATATATTTT,CASSLASSGNTIYF
TRBV25-1,TRBJ2-5,NA,NA,TGTGCCAGCAGTGAATCTAGGGGTGCTCCCCAAGAGACCCAGTACTTC,CASSESRGAPQETQYF
TRBV6-5,TRBJ1-6,NA,NA,TGTGCCAGCAGTTACAGCCATAATTCACCCCTCCACTTT,CASSYSHNSPLHF
TRBV9,TRBJ2-7,NA,NA,TGTGCCAGCAGCGCCGCCTTGGGTACTACCTACGAGCAGTACTTC,CASSAALGTTYEQYF
TRBV7-2,TRBJ1-1,NA,NA,TGTGCCAGCAGCTCCTCTGCGGGTCGCGCCACTGAAGCTTTCTTT,CASSSSAGRATEAFF
TRBV27,TRBJ2-5,NA,NA,TGTGCCAGCAGTTGGGCGTACCAAGAGACCCAGTACTTC,CASSWAYQETQYF
TRBV7-2,TRBJ2-1,NA,TRBD2,TGTGCCAGCAGCTTAGGGGCAGCGGGGGCGGCCAATGAGCAGTTCTTC,CASSLGAAGAANEQFF
TRBV6-4,TRBJ1-6,NA,NA,TGTGCCAGACCAATCGCGGGGGGGAAAAGCTCCTATAATTCACCCCTCCACTTT,CARPIAGGKSSYNSPLHF
TRBV7-2,TRBJ2-7,NA,TRBD2,TGTGCCAGCAGCTTAGGGGGACTAGTCTACGAGCAGTACTTC,CASSLGGLVYEQYF
TRBV27,TRBJ2-1,NA,TRBD2,TGTGCCAGCAGATTAGCGGGAGTTCGGTTTAATGAGCAGTTCTTC,CASRLAGVRFNEQFF
TRBV2,TRBJ2-1,NA,TRBD2,TGTGCCAGCAGGAGTTTGGCGGGAGGGCCCAATGAGCAGTTCTTC,CASRSLAGGPNEQFF
TRBV2,TRBJ2-1,NA,NA,TGTGCCAGCAGTGCCGGTTACAATGAGCAGTTCTTC,CASSAGYNEQFF
TRBV7-9,TRBJ2-7,NA,TRBD1,TGTGCCAGCAGCCTAGAGGGGACAGGGCAGCGCGAGCAGTACTTC,CASSLEGTGQREQYF
TRBV4-1,TRBJ1-5,NA,NA,TGCGCCAGCAGCCAAGAGCCGGGGGTACAGCCCCAGCATTTT,CASSQEPGVQPQHF
TRBV18,TRBJ1-1,NA,NA,TGTGCCAGCTCACAGGGGGACACTGAAGCTTTCTTT,CASSQGDTEAFF
TRBV4-3,TRBJ2-1,NA,TRBD1,TGCGCCAGCAGCCCATCGTATTGGGACAGGACCTACAATGAGCAGTTCTTC,CASSPSYWDRTYNEQFF
TRBV11-2,TRBJ2-7,NA,NA,TGTGCCAGCCTGGGTGCGGGAAACTACGAGCAGTACTTC,CASLGAGNYEQYF
TRBV29-1,TRBJ1-2,NA,TRBD1,TGCAGCGTTGAGGGGGGACAGGGGGCTAACTATGGCTACACCTTC,CSVEGGQGANYGYTF
TRBV5-5,TRBJ2-5,NA,TRBD2,TGTGCCAGCAGCTTGGCAGGGGCTAGCGGGCAAGAGACCCAGTACTTC,CASSLAGASGQETQYF
TRBV10-1,TRBJ2-5,NA,TRBD2,TGCGCCAGCAGTGATCCAAGTGTTGAGGGAGGGCGTGAGACCCAGTACTTC,CASSDPSVEGGRETQYF
TRBV7-2,TRBJ2-1,once,TRBD2,TGTGCCAGCAGCTTCAGGGCGGGAGCAGACGAGCAGTTCTTC,CASSFRAGADEQFF
TRBV5-4,TRBJ2-1,NA,TRBD1,TGTGCCAGCAGCGACCCGGATGGACAGGGATACAATGAGCAGTTCTTC,CASSDPDGQGYNEQFF
TRBV19,TRBJ2-5,NA,NA,TGTGCCAGTAGTCTCCCCCGGGAGACCCAGTACTTC,CASSLPRETQYF
TRBV7-2,TRBJ2-7,NA,NA,TGTGCCAGCAGCTTCAGACAGGTCGACTACGAGCAGTACTTC,CASSFRQVDYEQYF
TRBV6-5,TRBJ2-2,NA,NA,TGTGCCAGCAGTTATAGGAGAGACACCGGGGAGCTGTTTTTT,CASSYRRDTGELFF
TRBV7-2,TRBJ2-5,NA,TRBD2,TGTGCCAGCAGCTCTGAAGTAGGGGAGGGTGGGGAGACCCAGTACTTC,CASSSEVGEGGETQYF
TRBV30,TRBJ2-7,few,NA,TGTGCCTGGAGCCGGGACTTATCCTACGAGCAGTACTTC,CAWSRDLSYEQYF
TRBV3-1/TRBV3-2,TRBJ2-1,NA,NA,TGTGCCAGCAGCCAAGTTGTCGATGAGCAGTTCTTC,CASSQVVDEQFF
TRBV6-2/TRBV6-3,TRBJ2-1,NA,TRBD2,TGTGCCAGCAGTTACGCCGCGACAGCCAGAGCGGGACGTTTGCCGGGTGAGCAGTTCTTC,CASSYAATARAGRLPGEQFF
TRBV6-2/TRBV6-3,TRBJ2-1,NA,NA,TGTGCCAGCAGTTCAACCGACAACTACAATGAGCAGTTCTTC,CASSSTDNYNEQFF
TRBV13,TRBJ1-1,NA,TRBD1,TGTGCCAGCAGCCACCCCGGTCGGGACAGGGGGCTGACTGAAGCTTTCTTT,CASSHPGRDRGLTEAFF
TRBV2,TRBJ2-1,NA,TRBD2,TGTGCCAGCAGTACAGCGGGAGTCCCCTTTTACAATGAGCAGTTCTTC,CASSTAGVPFYNEQFF
TRBV4-3,TRBJ2-1,medium-sized,TRBD2,TGCGCCAGCAGCCCGGGGGGGTCCTACAATGAGCAGTTCTTC,CASSPGGSYNEQFF
TRBV19,TRBJ1-1,NA,NA,TGTGCCAGTATCGCCCGGGGGGGGGCGAACACTGAAGCTTTCTTT,CASIARGGANTEAFF
TRBV5-6,TRBJ2-7,NA,TRBD1,TGTGCCAGCAGCTCCGGGACAGGGGGCTCCTACGAGCAGTACTTC,CASSSGTGGSYEQYF
TRBV5-1,TRBJ2-3,NA,NA,TGCGCCAGCAGCTTGACGACGGGAGCGCTCACAGATACGCAGTATTTT,CASSLTTGALTDTQYF
TRBV3-1/TRBV3-2,TRBJ2-7,few,TRBD2,TGTGCCAGCAGCCAAGGCGGGGGGACCACTCCCTCGTACTTC,CASSQGGGTTPSYF
TRBV10-2,TRBJ2-7,NA,TRBD1,TGCGCCAGCAGTGCACAGGGGGCAGTGCCGGGCGAGCAGTACTTC,CASSAQGAVPGEQYF
TRBV28,TRBJ2-6,NA,NA,TGTGCCAGCCGGCCAAGCGGCTCGGCCAACGTCCTGACTTTC,CASRPSGSANVLTF
TRBV15,TRBJ2-1,NA,NA,TGTGCCACCAGCAGAGATATGGGGCCACGGGCCGGGGAGCAGTTCTTC,CATSRDMGPRAGEQFF
TRBV6-5,TRBJ1-6,NA,NA,TGTGCCAGCAGTTACTCGGCAGGCGGGGATAATTCACCCCTCCACTTT,CASSYSAGGDNSPLHF
TRBV28,TRBJ1-3,NA,NA,TGTGCCAGCAGTCGTGAGATTGAACCCTCTGGAAACACCATATATTTT,CASSREIEPSGNTIYF
TRBV19,TRBJ2-5,NA,TRBD2,TGTGCCAGTAGTACCTCCCTAGCGGGGGGTGGGACCCAGTACTTC,CASSTSLAGGGTQYF
TRBV29-1,TRBJ2-2,once,TRBD1,TGCAGCGTCGGCCCAGGGGGAGCTTCTGCCGGGGAGCTGTTTTTT,CSVGPGGASAGELFF